These T cell receptor beta chains were read from a single sample in a study of vaccination effects on CD4 cells after COVID-19. Their recognized antigens are unknown. Assay: immunoSEQ multiplex PCR; the TCRdb copy retains only in-frame clones and omits some. The table has some 29,000 clones, 65% seen once. Sequenced here: CD4+ T cells from PBMCs cultured with SARS-CoV-2 spike peptides, sampled after COVID-19 vaccination. These receptors were collected from a human donor who received a COVID-19 vaccine. The CDR3 runs from the conserved cysteine through the conserved F or W. The D gene is left open where the match is weak. Clone size, where shown, is once, few, many, or a class for clones that have expanded.

V gene	J gene	D gene	clone size	CDR3 DNA	CDR3 protein
TRBV11-2	TRBJ2-1	.	.	TGTGCCAGCAGCTTAGAGGGGGGCGCCCTAAATGAGCAGTTCTTC	CASSLEGGALNEQFF
TRBV19	TRBJ2-6	.	.	TGTGCCAGTGGCCCCAGCGGGTTCACTGGGGCCAACGTCCTGACTTTC	CASGPSGFTGANVLTF
TRBV6-5	TRBJ2-5	.	.	TGTGCCAGCAGTTGGACTCAAGAGACCCAGTACTTC	CASSWTQETQYF
TRBV9	TRBJ2-5	TRBD2	once	TGTGCCAGCAGCGTAAGCGGACTAGCGGGGGGCCTAGAGACCCAGTACTTC	CASSVSGLAGGLETQYF
TRBV3-1/TRBV3-2	TRBJ2-7	TRBD2	.	TGTGCCAGCAGCCAAAGCGGGAGTGGCTACGAGCAGTACTTC	CASSQSGSGYEQYF
TRBV7-9	TRBJ2-1	TRBD2	.	TGTGCCAGCAGAAATAGCGGGGGTTACAATGAGCAGTTCTTC	CASRNSGGYNEQFF
TRBV6-2/TRBV6-3	TRBJ1-5	.	.	TGTGCCAGCAGCCGAACAGGGAATAGCAATCAGCCCCAGCATTTT	CASSRTGNSNQPQHF
TRBV19	TRBJ2-1	.	.	TGTGCCAGTAAAGGCTCGGGGTATGAGCAGTTCTTC	CASKGSGYEQFF
TRBV5-1	TRBJ2-3	TRBD2	.	TGCGCCAGCAGCTTGGATCCCAGCGGGGTGGTGTTAGATACGCAGTATTTT	CASSLDPSGVVLDTQYF
TRBV29-1	TRBJ2-2	.	.	TGCAGCGCGATGGGATACACCGGGGAGCTGTTTTTT	CSAMGYTGELFF
TRBV3-1/TRBV3-2	TRBJ2-2	.	few	TGTGCCAGCAGCCAAGCGATGAGCGGTCACACCGGGGAGCTGTTTTTT	CASSQAMSGHTGELFF
TRBV12-3/TRBV12-4	TRBJ2-3	TRBD1	.	TGTGCCAGCAGTTTAGGACAGGGGGATACGCAGTATTTT	CASSLGQGDTQYF
TRBV27	TRBJ2-7	.	.	TGTGCCAGCAGTTACAACGAAGGGATCAGCGAGCAGTACTTC	CASSYNEGISEQYF
TRBV3-1/TRBV3-2	TRBJ1-1	TRBD1	few	TGTGCCAGCAACTCCGAAGGGACAGGGAGTGAAGCTTTCTTT	CASNSEGTGSEAFF
TRBV11-3	TRBJ2-5	.	.	TGTGCCAGCAGCTATGGAAAAAGGGAGACCCAGTACTTC	CASSYGKRETQYF
TRBV5-4	TRBJ1-1	.	.	TGTGCCAGCAGCTTGGAAGTGGGAGAAGCTTTCTTT	CASSLEVGEAFF
TRBV6-5	TRBJ1-2	.	few	TGTGCCAGCAGCGGTCGGGGGGACTATGGCTACACCTTC	CASSGRGDYGYTF
TRBV6-6	TRBJ2-1	.	.	TGTGCCAGCAGTTACTCCCTAAACCCGGACAATGAGCAGTTCTTC	CASSYSLNPDNEQFF
TRBV11-2	TRBJ2-3	.	.	TGTGCCAGCAGCTTAGAGGGGGGGCGCAGCACAGATACGCAGTATTTT	CASSLEGGRSTDTQYF
TRBV5-5	TRBJ1-2	.	.	TGTGCCAGCAGCTTGGGGGGTCCTGATGGCTACACCTTC	CASSLGGPDGYTF
TRBV30	TRBJ1-6	.	.	TGTGCCTGGAGTGAACAGGCGTCCTATAATTCACCCCTCCACTTT	CAWSEQASYNSPLHF
TRBV6-5	TRBJ2-7	TRBD2	few	TGTGCCAGCAGTTACTCACGACTAGCGGGGACCTACGAGCAGTACTTC	CASSYSRLAGTYEQYF
TRBV5-4	TRBJ2-1	.	.	TGTGCCAGCAGCTTGGGGCAGGGTTATGAGCAGTTCTTC	CASSLGQGYEQFF
TRBV19	TRBJ1-5	.	few	TGTGCCAGTAGTATAGATCAGACAGTCAATCAGCCCCAGCATTTT	CASSIDQTVNQPQHF
TRBV9	TRBJ1-1	TRBD1	.	TGTGCCAGCAGCCCGACCCCCCTCGGACAGGTTCGAATGAACACTGAAGCTTTCTTT	CASSPTPLGQVRMNTEAFF
TRBV28	TRBJ1-1	.	.	TGTGCCAGCAGTTTTCTGGCGCAGCAAGCTTTCTTT	CASSFLAQQAFF
TRBV6-4	TRBJ2-3	TRBD2	.	TGTGCCAGCAGTGAAGCGGGAGAGGCAGATACGCAGTATTTT	CASSEAGEADTQYF
TRBV10-2	TRBJ2-7	TRBD1	.	TGCGCCAGCAGCCCGAACGGACAGGGGGTCGGAGAGCAGTACTTC	CASSPNGQGVGEQYF
TRBV5-8	TRBJ2-7	TRBD1	.	TGTGCCAGCAGTTTACCGGGACAGGGGTTCTACGAGCAGTACTTC	CASSLPGQGFYEQYF
TRBV7-9	TRBJ2-3	TRBD2	.	TGTGCCAGCAGCTTGTACGGCGGGGGGACCTCTAGCACAGATACGCAGTATTTT	CASSLYGGGTSSTDTQYF
TRBV18	TRBJ2-7	TRBD2	.	TGTGCCAGCACTCCCCAATCTGGGACTACGTCCGAGCAGTACTTC	CASTPQSGTTSEQYF
TRBV7-9	TRBJ2-7	TRBD2	few	TGTGCCAGCAGCTTAGCGGGGGGGAGAGGCGAGCAGTACTTC	CASSLAGGRGEQYF
TRBV15	TRBJ2-3	.	.	TGTGCCACCAGCCATCCGGGCCGCCAGCCCGATACGCAGTATTTT	CATSHPGRQPDTQYF
TRBV6-1	TRBJ1-2	TRBD1	.	TGTGCCAGCAGTGAGGGGACAGGGGGCGCCTATGGCTACACCTTC	CASSEGTGGAYGYTF
TRBV11-3	TRBJ2-7	TRBD1	.	TGTGCCAGCAGCGGGGACAGCAGCGAGCAGTACTTC	CASSGDSSEQYF
TRBV6-5	TRBJ1-2	TRBD1	few	TGTGCCAGCAGTTACGTCCGGACAGGGGGGGGCTATGGCTACACCTTC	CASSYVRTGGGYGYTF
TRBV25-1	TRBJ1-6	.	.	TGTGCCAGCAGTGCCCAGGCGATACAGAATTCACCCCTCCACTTT	CASSAQAIQNSPLHF
TRBV6-2/TRBV6-3	TRBJ2-7	TRBD2	.	TGTGCCAGCAGTGACGGCCCGAGTGGGACTAGACCCTACGAGCAGTACTTC	CASSDGPSGTRPYEQYF
TRBV4-1	TRBJ2-2	TRBD2	.	TGCGCCAGCAGCCAAGATACCGCGGGAGCTAGCGGGGAGCTGTTTTTT	CASSQDTAGASGELFF
TRBV5-5	TRBJ1-3	TRBD1	.	TGTGCCAGCAGCTGGGCAGGGGGGGACTTTTCTGGAAACACCATATATTTT	CASSWAGGDFSGNTIYF
TRBV5-1	TRBJ1-4	.	.	TGCGCCAGCAGCCCAAACCCCCCGACATACAGAACTAATGAAAAACTGTTTTTT	CASSPNPPTYRTNEKLFF
TRBV5-1	TRBJ2-2	TRBD2	.	TGCGCCAGCAGCTTGGGAAATAGCGGGCACACCGGGGAGCTGTTTTTT	CASSLGNSGHTGELFF
TRBV11-2	TRBJ1-1	.	.	TGTGCCAGCAGCTTAGAATTCCGGAACACTGAAGCTTTCTTT	CASSLEFRNTEAFF
TRBV4-1	TRBJ2-1	TRBD2	.	TGCGCCAGCAGCCAATCTAGCGGGAGGACCATATACAATGAGCAGTTCTTC	CASSQSSGRTIYNEQFF
TRBV2	TRBJ2-7	.	few	TGTGCCAGCAGTGAAGCGGGGGTGGGCGAGCAGTACTTC	CASSEAGVGEQYF
TRBV7-9	TRBJ2-3	TRBD2	.	TGTGCCAGCAGCTTGGCAGGCGGACTAGTGGATACGCAGTATTTT	CASSLAGGLVDTQYF
TRBV10-3	TRBJ2-2	TRBD2	.	TGTGCCATCAGTGAGCCCCCCGCCACTAGCGGGAGTTACCATACCGGGGAGCTGTTTTTT	CAISEPPATSGSYHTGELFF
TRBV30	TRBJ2-7	.	.	TGTGCCTGGAGTGTGTCAGGGCGCTACGAGCAGTACTTC	CAWSVSGRYEQYF
TRBV18	TRBJ1-4	.	.	TGTGCCAGCTCACCGCTAGACAGATGGGGTGAAAAACTGTTTTTT	CASSPLDRWGEKLFF
TRBV7-9	TRBJ2-2	.	.	TGTGCCAGCAGCGCCGGGGTTACCGGGGAGCTGTTTTTT	CASSAGVTGELFF
TRBV7-7	TRBJ2-7	.	.	TGTGCCAGCAGAACGACATACGAGCAGTACTTC	CASRTTYEQYF
TRBV24-1	TRBJ2-3	TRBD2	.	TGTGCCACCAGTGATTCAAAACGGGGGGGCACAGATACGCAGTATTTT	CATSDSKRGGTDTQYF
TRBV11-2	TRBJ2-1	TRBD2	.	TGTGCCAGCAGCTTACTCCCCCGTGTAGCGGGAGGGTCCCACAATGAGCAGTTCTTC	CASSLLPRVAGGSHNEQFF
TRBV19	TRBJ2-4	TRBD1	once	TGTGCCAGTAGTACCTATGGGACAGGGCTAATAGCCAAAAACATTCAGTACTTC	CASSTYGTGLIAKNIQYF
TRBV21-1	TRBJ2-4	.	.	TGTGCCAGCAGCAAAGGGGAGGTTGGAGCCAAAAACATTCAGTACTTC	CASSKGEVGAKNIQYF